What follows are 15 T cell receptor beta chains derived from one specimen sequenced in a study of blood T cell repertoires in COVID-19. Sequenced by immunoSEQ multiplex PCR; TCRdb stores in-frame clones only, minus some. The sample shows approximately 210,000 clones, approximately 91% of them seen only once. The specimen sequenced was peripheral blood. Every receptor here comes from a woman between 40 and 55 years old with acute or convalescent COVID-19.

This clone was recorded once. The chain is built from TRBV3-1 (or the pseudogene TRBV3-2) and TRBJ2-5; TRBD2 matches at 14 bases. CDR1 is LGHDT and CDR2 is YNNKEL in the germline V gene (reference sequence). This CDR3 region has 16 residues. The V segment lost 5 bases and the J segment 3 bases; nucleotides outside the gene matches: 5. The CDR3 sequence is CASSSGLAGGEETQYF. CDR3 coding DNA: TGTGCCAGCAGCTCCGGACTAGCGGGGGGTGAAGAGACCCAGTACTTC.

This chain connects TRBV3-1 (or the pseudogene TRBV3-2) to TRBJ2-1, with D maybe TRBD2 (7 bases). The length of the CDR3 is 16 residues. V lost 1 base and J lost 2, with 12 bases in between. The germline gives CDR1 LGHDT, CDR2 YNNKEL (reference sequence). CDR3: CASSQGGGATYNEQFF. CDR3 nucleotides: TGTGCCAGCAGCCAAGGAGGGGGGGCCACCTACAATGAGCAGTTCTTC.

The V and J genes are TRBV19 and TRBJ1-1; unclear D gene. Trimming pared 6 bases from V and 0 bases from J, leaving 14 bases between. The CDR3 has 15 residues. The germline V gene has CDR1 LNHDA and CDR2 SQIVND (reference sequence). The CDR3 here is CASRDRRGMNTEAFF. Written as DNA, the CDR3 is TGTGCCAGTAGGGATCGTCGGGGAATGAACACTGAAGCTTTCTTT.

This chain connects TRBV5-6 to TRBJ2-3; no firm D call. The germline V gene encodes CDR1 SGHDT and CDR2 YYEEEE. Trimming took 2 bases from V and 5 from J, leaving 12 bases between them. The CDR3 covers 14 residues. The CDR3 loop reads CASSLPPRKDTQYF. The CDR3 DNA is TGTGCCAGCAGCTTACCACCGAGAAAAGATACGCAGTATTTT.

The chain carries TRBV10-3 and TRBJ1-2; perhaps TRBD1 as D (5 bases). Trimming took 0 bases from V and 7 from J, leaving 15 bases between them. Germline V gene lookup returns CDR1 ENHRY and CDR2 SYGVKD. CDR3 length: 15 residues. This chain's CDR3 is CAISESFGQGSGYTF. For the CDR3, the DNA is TGTGCCATCAGTGAGTCGTTCGGGCAGGGTTCTGGCTACACCTTC.

V usage is TRBV15 and J usage is TRBJ2-5; 8 nucleotides agree with TRBD1. The length of the CDR3 is 15 residues. With 0 bases clipped from V and 8 bases from J, the junction kept 8 bases outside the gene matches. Per the germline V gene, CDR1 is LNHNV and CDR2 is YYDKDF (reference sequence). The DNA of the CDR3 is TGTGCCACCAGCAGAGATTACGGACAGGGACTCACCCAGTACTTC. This gives the protein CATSRDYGQGLTQYF.

The chain has TRBV6-1 and TRBJ1-1; TRBD1 matches at 7 bases. The length of the CDR3 is 13 residues. Germline lookup yields CDR1 MNHNS and CDR2 SASEGT. J was trimmed by 5 bases and V by 3 bases; bases with no gene match: 3. The CDR3 bases are TGTGCCAGCAGTGAGAGACAGGGTACTGAAGCTTTCTTT. This gives the protein CASSERQGTEAFF.

The chain recombines TRBV19 with TRBJ1-2; no firm D call. V lost 5 bases, J lost 5 bases, and 15 bases lay in between. Germline V CDR1 and CDR2: LNHDA, SQIVND (reference sequence). This CDR3 has 14 residues. The DNA of the CDR3 is TGTGCCAGTAGTTGGTTGGGTACGGAGTATGGCTACACCTTC. The encoded protein is CASSWLGTEYGYTF.

The V gene is TRBV3-1 (or the pseudogene TRBV3-2), the J gene TRBJ2-1; no definite D call. The CDR3 loop spans 13 amino acids. V was shortened by 2 bases and J by 7 bases, with 9 bases between the two germline ends. Germline CDR1 LGHDT, CDR2 YNNKEL (reference sequence). In DNA, the CDR3 is TGTGCCAGCAGCCAATTCCAGGTAAATGAGCAGTTCTTC. Translated: CASSQFQVNEQFF.

The chain employs TRBV18 and TRBJ1-1, with TRBD1 matching 7 bases. Germline V gene data show CDR1 as KGHSH and CDR2 as LQKENI. With 3 bases clipped from V and 4 bases from J, the junction kept 5 bases outside the gene matches. This CDR3 comprises 14 residues. Written as DNA, the CDR3 is TGTGCCAGCTCACCTCAGGGGGAAGGCACTGAAGCTTTCTTT. Its translation is CASSPQGEGTEAFF.

The chain combines TRBV11-2 with TRBJ2-7; tentatively, D is TRBD2 (5 bases). V was cut by 4 bases and J by 6 bases, with 16 bases left in between. Looked up from germline, CDR1 is SGHAT and CDR2 is FQNNGV. This CDR3 is 14 amino acids long. The chain's CDR3 is CASSSDYLTGEQYV. The DNA for the CDR3 is TGTGCCAGCAGCTCAGACTACCTCACCGGCGAGCAGTACGTC.

The rearrangement joins TRBV24-1 to TRBJ1-3; 8 bases are shared with TRBD1. J gave up 2 bases and V 6 bases, and 8 bases lay outside the gene matches. Germline-derived CDR1 and CDR2 are KGHDR and SFDVKD. This CDR3 contains 16 residues. The CDR3 here is CATSLSGTGTGNTIYF. DNA for the CDR3: TGTGCCACCAGTTTATCCGGGACAGGAACTGGAAACACCATATATTTT.

V gene TRBV12-5 combines with J gene TRBJ1-1; D is perhaps TRBD1 (5 bases). The ends were cut back, 0 bases at V and 0 bases at J, with 14 bases in the middle. Germline assignment: CDR1 LGHNT and CDR2 FRNRAP. The CDR3 loop spans 17 amino acids. The CDR3, as DNA: TGTGCTAGTGGTTTGGTAAGGGGTAACACCCTGAACACTGAAGCTTTCTTT. It specifies CASGLVRGNTLNTEAFF.

The chain uses TRBV9 and TRBJ1-2; the D gene is possibly TRBD1 (5 bases). This CDR3 has 15 amino acids. Trimming left V 3 bases short and J 2 bases short, with 14 bases between. CDR1 SGDLS and CDR2 YYNGEE come from the germline V gene. This CDR3 is CASSDTTDTNYGYTF. CDR3 sequence (DNA): TGTGCCAGCAGCGACACGACAGACACAAACTATGGCTACACCTTC.

The genes are TRBV10-2 and TRBJ1-2; 10 bases align to TRBD1. Losses at the gene ends were 6 bases for V and 9 bases for J; bases not matched to a gene: 10. Per the germline V gene, CDR1 is WSHSY and CDR2 is SAAADI. The CDR3 contains 14 residues. This CDR3 is CASRDRGERKSYTF. In DNA, the CDR3 is TGCGCCAGCAGGGACAGGGGGGAGAGAAAAAGCTACACCTTC.